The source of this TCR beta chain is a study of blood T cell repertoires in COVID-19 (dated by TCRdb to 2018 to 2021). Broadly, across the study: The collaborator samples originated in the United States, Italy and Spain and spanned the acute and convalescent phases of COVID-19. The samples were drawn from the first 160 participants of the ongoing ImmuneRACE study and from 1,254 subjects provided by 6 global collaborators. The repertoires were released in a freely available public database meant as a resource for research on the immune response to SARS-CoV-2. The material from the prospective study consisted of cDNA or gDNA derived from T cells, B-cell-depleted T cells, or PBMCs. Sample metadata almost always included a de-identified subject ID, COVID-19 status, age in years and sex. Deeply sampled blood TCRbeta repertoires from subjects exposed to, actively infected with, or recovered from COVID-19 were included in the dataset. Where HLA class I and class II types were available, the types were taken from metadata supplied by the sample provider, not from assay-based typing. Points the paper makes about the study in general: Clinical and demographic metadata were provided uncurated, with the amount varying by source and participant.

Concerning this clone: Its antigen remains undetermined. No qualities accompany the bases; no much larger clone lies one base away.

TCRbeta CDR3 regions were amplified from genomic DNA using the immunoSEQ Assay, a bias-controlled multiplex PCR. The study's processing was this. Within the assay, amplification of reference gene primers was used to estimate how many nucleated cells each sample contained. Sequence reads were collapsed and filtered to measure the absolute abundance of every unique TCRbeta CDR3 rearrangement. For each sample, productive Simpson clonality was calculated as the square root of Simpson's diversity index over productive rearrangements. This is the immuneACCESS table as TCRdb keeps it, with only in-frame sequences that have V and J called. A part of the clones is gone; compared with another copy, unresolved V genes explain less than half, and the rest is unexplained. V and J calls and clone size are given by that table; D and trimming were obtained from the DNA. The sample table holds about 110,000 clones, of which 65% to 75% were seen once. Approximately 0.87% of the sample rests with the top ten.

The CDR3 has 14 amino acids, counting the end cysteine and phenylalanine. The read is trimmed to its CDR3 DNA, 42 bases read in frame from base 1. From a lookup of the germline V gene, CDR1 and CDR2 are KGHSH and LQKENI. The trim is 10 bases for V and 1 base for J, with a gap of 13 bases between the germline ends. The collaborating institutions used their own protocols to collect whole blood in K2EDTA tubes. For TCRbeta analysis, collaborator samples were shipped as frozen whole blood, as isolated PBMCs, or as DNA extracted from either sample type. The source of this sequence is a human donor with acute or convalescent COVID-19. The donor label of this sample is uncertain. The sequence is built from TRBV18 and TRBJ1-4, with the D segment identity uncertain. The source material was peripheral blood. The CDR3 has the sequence CATSGGRTNEKLFF. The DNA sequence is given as TGTGCCACCTCCGGCGGAAGAACTAATGAAAAACTGTTTTTT.